This T cell receptor (beta chain) stems from a study of response to subunit inactivated influenza vaccine. General observations from the study: Seasonal influenza vaccination, on each occasion, was suggested by the authors to recruit few new T cells.

The CDR3 has 14 amino acids. Germline V lookup: CDR1 SGHRS, CDR2 YFSETQ. V trimming: 1 base; J trimming: 2 bases; junction bases outside the gene matches: 3. TCRdb ran MiXCR on the RT-PCR reads and lists one entry per CDR3 protein. The table records approximately 700,000 distinct CDR3 sequences, approximately 13% of them present only once. Remarks on this clonotype: What it binds is unknown.

The rearrangement links TRBV5-1 to TRBJ2-7, with 7 bases aligning to TRBD1. The TCR comes from a man aged 45 to 65 who received an inactivated influenza vaccine. Sequenced here: PBMCs from blood, sampled around 14 days before vaccination. In DNA form, the CDR3 reads TGCGCCAGCAGCTTGTGGGACAGTGCCTACGAGCAGTACTTC. Its translation is CASSLWDSAYEQYF.